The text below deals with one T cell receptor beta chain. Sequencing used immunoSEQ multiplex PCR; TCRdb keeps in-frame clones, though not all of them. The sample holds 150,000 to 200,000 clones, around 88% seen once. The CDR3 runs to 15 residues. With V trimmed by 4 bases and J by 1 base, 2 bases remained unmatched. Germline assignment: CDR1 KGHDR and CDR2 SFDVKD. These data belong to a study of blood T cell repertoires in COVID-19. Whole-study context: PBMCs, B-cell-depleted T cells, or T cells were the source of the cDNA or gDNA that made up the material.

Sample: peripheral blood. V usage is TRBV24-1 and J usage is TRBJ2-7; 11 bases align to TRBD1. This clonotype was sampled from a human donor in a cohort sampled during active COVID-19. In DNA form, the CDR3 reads TGTGCCACCAGTGACGGGACAGGGGGGTCCTACGAGCAGTACTTC. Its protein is CATSDGTGGSYEQYF.